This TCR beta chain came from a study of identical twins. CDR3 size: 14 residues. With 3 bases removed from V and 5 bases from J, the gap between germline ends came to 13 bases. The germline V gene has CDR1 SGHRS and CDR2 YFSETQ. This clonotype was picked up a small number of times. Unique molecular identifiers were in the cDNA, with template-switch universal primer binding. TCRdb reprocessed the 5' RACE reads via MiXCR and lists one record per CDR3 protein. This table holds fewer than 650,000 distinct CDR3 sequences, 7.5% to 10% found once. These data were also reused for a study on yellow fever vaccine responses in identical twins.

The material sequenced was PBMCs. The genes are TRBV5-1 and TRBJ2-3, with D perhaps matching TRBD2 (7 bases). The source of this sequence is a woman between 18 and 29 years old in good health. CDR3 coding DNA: TGCGCCAGCAGCTCCGTGGGGGGGCAAGATACGCAGTATTTT. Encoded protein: CASSSVGGQDTQYF.